The 31 T cell receptor beta chains in this list originate from one sample, sequenced in a study of technical replicates of blood from several donors. Clones were sequenced by immunoSEQ multiplex PCR, and TCRdb holds only the in-frame ones, with some missing. The sample lists 50,000 to 70,000 clones, 88% occurring once. The specimen sequenced was PBMCs. The origin of the receptors is a human donor in good health. Some clones in this sample may be carry-over from other donors' samples.

The rearrangement uses TRBV7-9 and TRBJ1-6; D not resolved. This CDR3 has 13 amino acids. V was shortened by 5 bases and J by 7 bases, with 9 bases between the two germline ends. Germline V CDR1 and CDR2: SEHNR, FQNEAQ (reference sequence). DNA of the CDR3: TGTGCCAGCAGCCCGCGGGAGAATTCACCCCTCCACTTT. Translating gives CASSPRENSPLHF. Combining the CDR3 with reference TRBV7-9 and TRBJ1-6 gives the whole variable domain DTGVSQNPRHKITKRGQNVTFRCDPISEHNRLYWYRQTLGQGPEFLTYFQNEAQLEKSRLLSDRFSAERPKGSFSTLEIQRTEQGDSAMYLCASSPRENSPLHFGNGTRLTVT.

J is TRBJ2-1 and V is TRBV9; 9 bases match TRBD2. The germline gives CDR1 SGDLS, CDR2 YYNGEE. The CDR3 contains 15 residues. V shed 2 bases, J shed 5 bases, and the junction held 5 bases outside the gene matches. The DNA for the CDR3 is TGTGCCAGCAGCGTTGCGGGGGGGTTCAACAATGAGCAGTTCTTC. Encoded protein: CASSVAGGFNNEQFF. The complete variable domain, with remaining parts taken from reference TRBV9 and TRBJ2-1, reads DSGVTQTPKHLITATGQRVTLRCSPRSGDLSVYWYQQSLDQGLQFLIQYYNGEERAKGNILERFSAQQFPDLHSELNLSSLELGDSALYFCASSVAGGFNNEQFFGPGTRLTVL.

The CDR3 DNA reads TGCGCCAGCAGCGCCGGGACTAGCGTCACAGATACGCAGTATTTT. Encoded protein: CASSAGTSVTDTQYF. V usage is TRBV5-1 and J usage is TRBJ2-3; 10 bases match TRBD2. After removal of 4 bases from V and 2 bases from J, the junction contained 4 bases not matched to a gene. Germline V gives CDR1 SGHRS, CDR2 YFSETQ. The CDR3 is made up of 15 amino acids.

The chain combines TRBV5-1 with TRBJ2-2; 7 bases agree with TRBD1. This CDR3 contains 15 residues. Germline-derived CDR1 and CDR2 are SGHRS and YFSETQ. V trimming: 4 bases; J trimming: 3 bases; junction bases outside the gene matches: 6. CDR3 in amino acids: CASSASTGDTGELFF. The CDR3 DNA follows: TGCGCCAGCAGCGCCTCCACAGGGGACACCGGGGAGCTGTTTTTT. The complete variable domain, with remaining parts taken from reference TRBV5-1 and TRBJ2-2, reads KAGVTQTPRYLIKTRGQQVTLSCSPISGHRSVSWYQQTPGQGLQFLFEYFSETQRNKGNFPGRFSGRQFSNSRSEMNVSTLELGDSALYLCASSASTGDTGELFFGEGSRLTVL.

J is TRBJ2-7 and V is TRBV10-3; 10 bases match TRBD1. The germline CDR1 and CDR2 sequences are ENHRY and SYGVKD. The CDR3 consists of 14 residues. The trim removed 5 bases at V and 4 bases at J, leaving 5 bases unmatched. The CDR3: CAISSTGGAYEQYF. The CDR3 nucleotides are TGTGCCATCAGTTCGACAGGGGGCGCGTACGAGCAGTACTTC.

This sequence joins TRBV7-9 and TRBJ1-3; D is unresolved. The CDR3 is 16 amino acids. V lost 7 bases, J lost 0 bases, and 16 bases lay in between. Germline V gives CDR1 SEHNR, CDR2 FQNEAQ (reference sequence). The CDR3 bases are TGTGCCAGCACCCCTTTAGTGTCCTTCTCTGGAAACACCATATATTTT. It codes for CASTPLVSFSGNTIYF.

This clone turned up a few times. The chain links TRBV6-5 to TRBJ2-7; possible D gene TRBD2, 5 bases. CDR1 and CDR2 from the germline V gene are MNHEY and SVGAGI. The CDR3 has 12 amino acids. V lost 2 bases, J lost 3 bases, and 5 bases lay in between. In DNA form, the CDR3 reads TGTGCCAGCAGTTACCGGGGCTACGAGCAGTACTTC. This sequence encodes CASSYRGYEQYF.

The CDR3 reads CASSQDGTGGWAEAFF. In DNA form, the CDR3 reads TGCGCCAGCAGCCAAGATGGGACAGGGGGGTGGGCTGAAGCTTTCTTT. V gene TRBV4-3 combines with J gene TRBJ1-1; the match to TRBD1 covers 11 bases. The CDR3 length is 16 residues. Germline loops: CDR1 LGHNA, CDR2 YSLEER. Unmatched junction bases numbered 6, after V lost 0 bases and J lost 6 bases.

The V gene is TRBV5-6, the J gene TRBJ2-5; 7 bases align to TRBD2. Per the germline V gene, CDR1 is SGHDT and CDR2 is YYEEEE. Trimming cost V 4 bases and J 5 bases; bases outside gene matches: 2. This CDR3 is 12 amino acids long. The CDR3 coding sequence is TGTGCCAGCAGCGAGGGAGGGGAGACCCAGTACTTC. Its protein product is CASSEGGETQYF. The whole variable domain, filled in from reference TRBV5-6 and TRBJ2-5, reads DAGVTQSPTHLIKTRGQQVTLRCSPKSGHDTVSWYQQALGQGPQFIFQYYEEEERQRGNFPDRFSGHQFPNYSSELNVNALLLGDSALYLCASSEGGETQYFGPGTRLLVL.

J is TRBJ2-4 and V is TRBV9; D uncertain. This CDR3 has 17 residues. Germline CDR1 and CDR2: SGDLS and YYNGEE. Trimming pared 3 bases from V and 1 base from J, leaving 17 bases between. The CDR3: CASSESAGFGAKNIQYF. DNA of the CDR3: TGTGCCAGCAGCGAGTCCGCAGGATTCGGTGCCAAAAACATTCAGTACTTC.

In regard to this clone: The same CDR3 is also encoded by other DNA sequences in this sample. The chain combines TRBV10-3 with TRBJ2-5; D remains unclear. The CDR3 is made up of 11 amino acids. Trimming removed 4 bases from V and 4 bases from J, with 4 bases in between. Per germline, CDR1 ENHRY and CDR2 SYGVKD. The CDR3 here is CAISAGETQYF. CDR3 DNA sequence: TGTGCCATCAGTGCCGGAGAGACCCAGTACTTC.

V is TRBV9 and J is TRBJ2-1; D is unresolved. Germline V gene data show CDR1 as SGDLS and CDR2 as YYNGEE. Trimming removed 1 base at V and 0 bases at J, with 8 bases between. CDR3 length equals 15 residues. The CDR3 DNA sequence: TGTGCCAGCAGCGTATTACACAGCTCCTACAATGAGCAGTTCTTC. Translated: CASSVLHSSYNEQFF.

The chain employs TRBV5-1 and TRBJ1-3, with 9 bases fitting TRBD1. The CDR3 contains 16 residues. J gave up 0 bases and V 3 bases, and 4 bases lay outside the gene matches. Germline V gives CDR1 SGHRS, CDR2 YFSETQ. The CDR3, as DNA: TGCGCCAGCAGCTGGACGACAGGGGGCTCTGGAAACACCATATATTTT. This gives the protein CASSWTTGGSGNTIYF.

This clone has just one count. The chain recombines TRBV6-6 with TRBJ1-1; 9 positions match TRBD1. The J segment lost 2 bases and the V segment lost 8 bases, leaving 3 bases of the junction unmatched. Looked up from germline, CDR1 is MNHNY and CDR2 is SVGAGI (reference sequence). This CDR3 spans 13 amino acids. CDR3 loop: CASGDRDNTEAFF. Written as DNA, the CDR3 is TGTGCCAGCGGGGACAGGGACAACACTGAAGCTTTCTTT.

The chain carries TRBV14 and TRBJ2-7; 7 nucleotides align to TRBD1. Losses at the gene ends were 5 bases for V and 5 bases for J; bases not matched to a gene: 15. The V gene's germline CDR1 is SGHDN and CDR2 FVKESK. The CDR3 spans 16 residues. Written as DNA, the CDR3 is TGTGCCAGCAGCGAGACAGGGTTTAGGTGGTGTAACGAGCAGTACTTC. It specifies CASSETGFRWCNEQYF.

The chain recombines TRBV2 with TRBJ1-5; the match to TRBD1 covers 8 bases. V shed 4 bases, J shed 6 bases, and the junction held 11 bases outside the gene matches. The CDR3 is made up of 16 amino acids. Germline CDR1 reads SNHLY; CDR2 reads FYNNEI. CDR3 DNA: TGTGCCAGCAGTGTCACCGGGACAGGAGAATCTCAGCCCCAGCATTTT. Its protein is CASSVTGTGESQPQHF.

The chain has TRBV6-5 and TRBJ1-5; TRBD1 aligns across 7 bases. Germline-derived CDR1 and CDR2 are MNHEY and SVGAGI. CDR3 size: 15 residues. V was clipped by 6 bases and J by 4 bases; unmatched bases: 9. CDR3 protein: CASRRQGQSNQPQHF. DNA of the CDR3: TGTGCCAGCAGACGACAGGGACAGTCTAATCAGCCCCAGCATTTT.

The chain has TRBV2 and TRBJ1-1, with a weak D call TRBD1 (5 bases). Germline-derived CDR1 and CDR2 are SNHLY and FYNNEI. V was cut by 6 bases and J by 0 bases, with 11 bases left in between. CDR3 length: 14 amino acids. The CDR3 reads CASRGGLMNTEAFF. The DNA of the CDR3 is TGTGCCAGCAGGGGGGGGTTGATGAACACTGAAGCTTTCTTT.

The V call is TRBV5-8, the J call TRBJ2-5; D unclear. This CDR3 has 12 residues. Germline lookup yields CDR1 SGHTS and CDR2 YDEGEE. Trimming removed 0 bases at V and 5 bases at J, with 5 bases between. This CDR3 reads CASSLASETQYF. CDR3 bases: TGTGCCAGCAGCTTGGCCTCGGAGACCCAGTACTTC.

The CDR3 here is CASSVSAGDNNEQFF. The CDR3 DNA reads TGTGCCAGCAGCGTATCCGCAGGGGACAACAATGAGCAGTTCTTC. The rearrangement uses TRBV9 and TRBJ2-1, with D possibly being TRBD1 (6 bases). The CDR3 extends over 15 amino acids. Germline V gene lookup returns CDR1 SGDLS and CDR2 YYNGEE. Trimming took off 1 base at V and 5 bases at J, with 13 bases between the two ends.

The CDR3 DNA reads as TGTGCCAGCAGCTTCGAACAAAATACTGAAGCTTTCTTT. This gives the protein CASSFEQNTEAFF. The chain recombines TRBV7-2 with TRBJ1-1; the D is unclear. The CDR3 is made up of 13 amino acids. Germline-derived CDR1 and CDR2 are SGHTA and FQGNSA. V lost 3 bases and J lost 5, with 10 bases in between.

The V and J genes are TRBV4-1 and TRBJ2-3; TRBD2 agrees at 14 bases. The CDR3 spans 17 residues. Germline loops: CDR1 MGHRA, CDR2 YSYEKL. The J segment lost 3 bases and the V segment lost 4 bases, leaving 6 bases of the junction unmatched. For the CDR3, the DNA is TGCGCCAGCAGCCGCGGACTAGCGGGGGGAACAACAGATACGCAGTATTTT. This sequence encodes CASSRGLAGGTTDTQYF.

This clone has more than one count but fewer than ten. The V gene is TRBV15, the J gene TRBJ1-6; no clear D. Germline assignment: CDR1 LNHNV and CDR2 YYDKDF (reference sequence). V dropped 0 bases and J dropped 6 bases, with 6 bases sitting between them. The CDR3 length is 14 residues. The CDR3 nucleotides read TGTGCCACCAGCAGAGATGGGAGTAATTCACCCCTCCACTTT. Amino acids: CATSRDGSNSPLHF.

This chain joins TRBV7-2 and TRBJ2-5, with 11 bases matching TRBD2. J gave up 1 base and V 5 bases, and 6 bases lay outside the gene matches. Germline-derived CDR1 and CDR2 are SGHTA and FQGNSA. The CDR3 is made up of 16 amino acids. The CDR3 nucleotides read TGTGCCAGCAGCGTCGGGACTAGCGGAGCCCAAGAGACCCAGTACTTC. Residues: CASSVGTSGAQETQYF.

The V and J genes are TRBV12-5 and TRBJ1-1, with TRBD1 identical over 8 bases. CDR3 length: 15 amino acids. The germline gives CDR1 LGHNT, CDR2 FRNRAP. The J segment lost 6 bases and the V segment lost 5 bases, leaving 11 bases of the junction unmatched. The CDR3 loop reads CASGETGAGIAEAFF. The CDR3 coding sequence is TGTGCTAGTGGTGAGACAGGGGCCGGAATCGCTGAAGCTTTCTTT.

V gene TRBV10-2 combines with J gene TRBJ1-1, with 8 bases fitting TRBD1. Trimming removed 5 bases from V and 8 bases from J; junction bases left unmatched: 4. CDR3 length: 12 amino acids. Germline CDR1 is WSHSY and CDR2 is SAAADI. CDR3 sequence reads: CASSRQGPEAFF. Here the CDR3 DNA reads TGCGCCAGCAGTAGACAGGGGCCCGAAGCTTTCTTT.

This clone came up once. At one end the junction does not follow the germline gene, possibly because of a read error. The gene calls are TRBV7-9 and TRBJ2-7; TRBD2 might be the D (5 bases). CDR3 length equals 15 residues. From germline, CDR1 is SEHNR and CDR2 FQNEAQ (reference sequence). The CDR3 reads CASSQDITGNYEQYF. The CDR3 nucleotides are TGCGCCAGCAGCCAAGATATTACGGGAAACTACGAGCAGTACTTC.

This chain joins TRBV7-8 and TRBJ1-5; 9 bases are a match to TRBD1. The germline gives CDR1 SGHVS, CDR2 FQNEAQ. J was trimmed by 6 bases and V by 3 bases; bases with no gene match: 6. This CDR3 region has 15 residues. CDR3 loop: CASSFGTGSAQPQHF. Written as DNA, the CDR3 is TGTGCCAGCAGCTTTGGGACAGGGAGCGCTCAGCCCCAGCATTTT.

This clone appeared once. The chain employs TRBV14 and TRBJ2-7; 8 positions agree with TRBD1. Germline CDR1 is SGHDN and CDR2 is FVKESK. This CDR3 is 13 amino acids long. V dropped 6 bases and J dropped 5; count of bases not matched to a gene: 6. CDR3 protein: CASSRQGPNEQYF. The CDR3 DNA follows: TGTGCCAGCAGTCGACAGGGGCCCAACGAGCAGTACTTC.

This chain connects TRBV18 to TRBJ2-3; D gene uncertain. The V end was cut by 5 bases, the J end by 6 bases, with 12 bases between. The V gene's germline CDR1 is KGHSH and CDR2 LQKENI. The length of the CDR3 is 13 residues. CDR3 in amino acids: CASSARAPDTQYF. Here the CDR3 DNA reads TGTGCCAGCTCAGCCCGAGCCCCCGATACGCAGTATTTT.

CDR3 in DNA: TGTGCCAGCAGCTCTTCAGGGCGGCTCGACGAGCAGTACTTC. As protein: CASSSSGRLDEQYF. The chain has TRBV7-6 and TRBJ2-7; D possibly corresponds to TRBD1 (5 bases). Between the trimmed V and J ends, which lost 4 bases and 5 bases, there was a span of 15 bases. CDR3 length equals 14 residues. CDR1 is SGHVS, CDR2 FNYEAQ, per germline.